In this sample, the clone carrying this T cell receptor (beta chain) turned up many times. MiXCR was run by TCRdb on the 5' RACE reads, yielding one entry per CDR3 protein. The sample records under 250,000 distinct CDR3 sequences, less than 3.5% being singletons. This entry belongs to a study of T cells after yellow fever vaccination. Germline-derived CDR1 and CDR2 are DFQATT and SNEGSKA (reference sequence). The ends were cut back, 6 bases at V and 0 bases at J, with 16 bases in the middle. This CDR3 comprises 15 residues. V and J are TRBV20-1 and TRBJ2-3, with D maybe TRBD2 (6 bases). The sequencing used CD4+ T cells sorted from PBMCs, collected 10 days after the yellow fever booster vaccination. The sequence derives from a man younger than 30 who received the YFV17D yellow fever vaccine. The CDR3 reads CSALPLARSTDTQYF. In DNA, the CDR3 is TGCAGTGCCCTCCCCCTAGCGAGAAGCACAGATACGCAGTATTTT.